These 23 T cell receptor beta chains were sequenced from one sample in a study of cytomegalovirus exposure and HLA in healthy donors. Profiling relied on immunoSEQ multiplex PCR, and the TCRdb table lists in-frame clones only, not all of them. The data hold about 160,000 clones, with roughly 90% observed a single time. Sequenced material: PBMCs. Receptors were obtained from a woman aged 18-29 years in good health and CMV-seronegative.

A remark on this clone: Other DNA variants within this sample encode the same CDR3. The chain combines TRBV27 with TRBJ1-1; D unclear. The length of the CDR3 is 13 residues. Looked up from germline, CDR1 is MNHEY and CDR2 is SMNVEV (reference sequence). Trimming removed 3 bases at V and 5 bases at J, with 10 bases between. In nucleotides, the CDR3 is TGTGCCAGCAGTTTGGAGGGTAGGACTGAAGCTTTCTTT. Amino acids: CASSLEGRTEAFF.

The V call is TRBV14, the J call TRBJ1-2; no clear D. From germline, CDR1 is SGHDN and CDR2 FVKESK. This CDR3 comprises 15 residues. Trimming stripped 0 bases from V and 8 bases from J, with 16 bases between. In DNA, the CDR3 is TGTGCCAGCAGCCAAGATGGTCGCGGCCCTCTGGGCTACACCTTC. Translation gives CASSQDGRGPLGYTF.

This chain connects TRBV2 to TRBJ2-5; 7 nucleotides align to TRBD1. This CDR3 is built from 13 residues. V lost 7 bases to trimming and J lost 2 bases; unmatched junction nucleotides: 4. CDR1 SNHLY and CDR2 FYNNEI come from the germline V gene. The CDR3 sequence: CASTDRVQETQYF. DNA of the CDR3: TGTGCCAGCACAGACAGGGTACAAGAGACCCAGTACTTC.

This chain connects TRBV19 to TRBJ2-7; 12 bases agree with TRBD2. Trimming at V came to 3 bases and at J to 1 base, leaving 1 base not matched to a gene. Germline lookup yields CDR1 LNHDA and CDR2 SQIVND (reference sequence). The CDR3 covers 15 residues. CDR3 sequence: CASSMGTSGSYEQYF. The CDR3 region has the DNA TGTGCCAGTAGTATGGGGACTAGCGGGTCCTACGAGCAGTACTTC.

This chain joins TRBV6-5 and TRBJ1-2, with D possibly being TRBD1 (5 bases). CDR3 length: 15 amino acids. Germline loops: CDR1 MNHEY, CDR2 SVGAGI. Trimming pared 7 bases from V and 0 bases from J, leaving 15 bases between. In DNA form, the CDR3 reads TGTGCCAGCAAAGGCGGGACCCAGCCTAACTATGGCTACACCTTC. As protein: CASKGGTQPNYGYTF.

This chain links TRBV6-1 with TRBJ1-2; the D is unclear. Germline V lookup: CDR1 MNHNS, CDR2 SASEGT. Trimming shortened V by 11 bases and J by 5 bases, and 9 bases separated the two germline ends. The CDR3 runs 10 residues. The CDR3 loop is CACQMYGYTF. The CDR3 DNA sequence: TGTGCCTGTCAGATGTATGGCTACACCTTC.

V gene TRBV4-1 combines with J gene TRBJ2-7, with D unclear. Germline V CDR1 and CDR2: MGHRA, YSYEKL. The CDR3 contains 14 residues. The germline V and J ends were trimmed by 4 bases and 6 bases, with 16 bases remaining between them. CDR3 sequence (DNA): TGCGCCAGCAGCCCCTTATTAAGGAGTGGCGAGCAGTACTTC. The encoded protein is CASSPLLRSGEQYF.

Here the CDR3 DNA reads TGTGCCAGCAGCCCCACCGGGACTAGCGGCAATGAGCAGTTCTTC. Residues: CASSPTGTSGNEQFF. The chain has TRBV7-9 and TRBJ2-1, with 11 nucleotides matching TRBD2. Trimming at V came to 5 bases and at J to 6 bases, leaving 6 bases not matched to a gene. Germline V gene lookup returns CDR1 SEHNR and CDR2 FQNEAQ (reference sequence). CDR3 length: 15 residues. Variable domain in full (rest from reference TRBV7-9 and TRBJ2-1): DTGVSQNPRHKITKRGQNVTFRCDPISEHNRLYWYRQTLGQGPEFLTYFQNEAQLEKSRLLSDRFSAERPKGSFSTLEIQRTEQGDSAMYLCASSPTGTSGNEQFFGPGTRLTVL.

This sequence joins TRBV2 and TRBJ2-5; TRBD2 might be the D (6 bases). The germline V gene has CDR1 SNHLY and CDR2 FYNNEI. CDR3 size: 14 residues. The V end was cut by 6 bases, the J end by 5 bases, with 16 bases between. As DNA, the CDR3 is TGTGCCAGCAGCCCTACTAGCAGTCGGGAGACCCAGTACTTC. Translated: CASSPTSSRETQYF. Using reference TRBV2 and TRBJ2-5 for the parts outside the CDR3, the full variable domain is EPEVTQTPSHQVTQMGQEVILRCVPISNHLYFYWYRQILGQKVEFLVSFYNNEISEKSEIFDDQFSVERPDGSNFTLKIRSTKLEDSAMYFCASSPTSSRETQYFGPGTRLLVL.

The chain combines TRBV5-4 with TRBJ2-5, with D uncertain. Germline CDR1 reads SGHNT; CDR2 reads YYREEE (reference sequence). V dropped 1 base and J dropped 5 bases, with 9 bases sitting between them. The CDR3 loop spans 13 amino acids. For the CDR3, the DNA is TGTGCCAGCAGCTTGACGGTCTACGAGACCCAGTACTTC. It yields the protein CASSLTVYETQYF.

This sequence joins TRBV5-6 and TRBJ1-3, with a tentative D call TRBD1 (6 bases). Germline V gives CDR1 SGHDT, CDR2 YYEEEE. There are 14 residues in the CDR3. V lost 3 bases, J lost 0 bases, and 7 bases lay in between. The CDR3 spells CASSWDNSGNTIYF. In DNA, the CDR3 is TGTGCCAGCAGCTGGGACAACTCTGGAAACACCATATATTTT.

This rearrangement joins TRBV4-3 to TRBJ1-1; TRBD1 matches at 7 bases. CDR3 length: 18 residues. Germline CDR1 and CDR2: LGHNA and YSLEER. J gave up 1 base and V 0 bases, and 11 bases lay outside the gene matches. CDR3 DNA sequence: TGCGCCAGCAGCCAAGACGATCGGGACAGACCATGGAACACTGAAGCTTTCTTT. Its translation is CASSQDDRDRPWNTEAFF.

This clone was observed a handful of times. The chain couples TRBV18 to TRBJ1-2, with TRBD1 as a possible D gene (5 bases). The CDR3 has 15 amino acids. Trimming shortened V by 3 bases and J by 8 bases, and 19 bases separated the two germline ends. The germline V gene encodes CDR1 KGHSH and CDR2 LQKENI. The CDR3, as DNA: TGTGCCAGCTCACCGCGGGACCATAAAGGAGGAGGCTACACCTTC. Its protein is CASSPRDHKGGGYTF.

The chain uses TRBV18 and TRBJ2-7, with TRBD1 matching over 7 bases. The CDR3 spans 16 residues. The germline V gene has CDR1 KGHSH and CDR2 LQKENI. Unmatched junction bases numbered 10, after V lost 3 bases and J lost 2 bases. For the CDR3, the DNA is TGTGCCAGCTCACCTTATGACAGGGCTCCGACCTACGAGCAGTACTTC. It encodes CASSPYDRAPTYEQYF.

DNA for the CDR3: TGTGCCAGCAGACCCAAACGCGGCACCGGGGAGCTGTTTTTT. Protein sequence: CASRPKRGTGELFF. This chain links TRBV11-2 with TRBJ2-2; D unresolved. The length of the CDR3 is 14 residues. CDR1 is SGHAT, CDR2 FQNNGV, per germline. Trimming pared 6 bases from V and 4 bases from J, leaving 12 bases between.

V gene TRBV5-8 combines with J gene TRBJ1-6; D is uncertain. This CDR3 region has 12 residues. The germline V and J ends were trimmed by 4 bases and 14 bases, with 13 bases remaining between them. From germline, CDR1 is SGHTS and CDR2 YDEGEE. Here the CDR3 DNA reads TGTGCCAGCAGCCAGGACTGGAAGTCCCTCCACTTT. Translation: CASSQDWKSLHF.

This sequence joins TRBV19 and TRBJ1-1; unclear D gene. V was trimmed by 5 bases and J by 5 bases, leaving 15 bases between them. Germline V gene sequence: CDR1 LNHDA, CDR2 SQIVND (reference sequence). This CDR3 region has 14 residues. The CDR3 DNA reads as TGTGCCAGTAGTCTCCCTGGAGGGAGGACTGAAGCTTTCTTT. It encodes CASSLPGGRTEAFF.

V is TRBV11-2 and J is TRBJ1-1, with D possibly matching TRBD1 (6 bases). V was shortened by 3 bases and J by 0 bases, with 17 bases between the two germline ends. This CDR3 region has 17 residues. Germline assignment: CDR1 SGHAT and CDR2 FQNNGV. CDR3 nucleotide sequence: TGTGCCAGCAGCTTTCGGACAGACTTGATCATGAACACTGAAGCTTTCTTT. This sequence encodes CASSFRTDLIMNTEAFF.

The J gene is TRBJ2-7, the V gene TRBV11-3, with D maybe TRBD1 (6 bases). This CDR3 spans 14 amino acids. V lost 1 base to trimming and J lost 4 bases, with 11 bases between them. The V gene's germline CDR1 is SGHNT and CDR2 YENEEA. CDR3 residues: CASSLAGQQYEQYF. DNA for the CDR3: TGTGCCAGCAGCTTAGCGGGACAACAATACGAGCAGTACTTC.

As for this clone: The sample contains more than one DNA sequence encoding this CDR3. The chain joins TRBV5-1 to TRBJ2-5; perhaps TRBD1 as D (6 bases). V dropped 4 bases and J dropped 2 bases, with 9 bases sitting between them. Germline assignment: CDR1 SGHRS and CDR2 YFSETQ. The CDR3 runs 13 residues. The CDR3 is CASSPGQQETQYF. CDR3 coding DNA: TGCGCCAGCAGCCCTGGACAGCAAGAGACCCAGTACTTC. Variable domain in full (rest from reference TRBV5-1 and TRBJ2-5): KAGVTQTPRYLIKTRGQQVTLSCSPISGHRSVSWYQQTPGQGLQFLFEYFSETQRNKGNFPGRFSGRQFSNSRSEMNVSTLELGDSALYLCASSPGQQETQYFGPGTRLLVL.

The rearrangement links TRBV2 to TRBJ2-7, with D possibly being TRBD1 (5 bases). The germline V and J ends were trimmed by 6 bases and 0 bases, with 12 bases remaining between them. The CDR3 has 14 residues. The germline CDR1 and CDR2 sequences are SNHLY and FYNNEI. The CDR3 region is CASRTGASSYEQYF. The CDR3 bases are TGTGCCAGCAGAACAGGCGCAAGCTCCTACGAGCAGTACTTC.

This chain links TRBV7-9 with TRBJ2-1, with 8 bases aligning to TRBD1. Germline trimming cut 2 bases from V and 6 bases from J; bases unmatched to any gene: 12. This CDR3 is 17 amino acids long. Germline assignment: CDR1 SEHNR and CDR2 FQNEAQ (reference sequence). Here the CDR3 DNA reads TGTGCCAGCAGCTTAATCTCAAGGACAGGGCAGACCAATGAGCAGTTCTTC. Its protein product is CASSLISRTGQTNEQFF.

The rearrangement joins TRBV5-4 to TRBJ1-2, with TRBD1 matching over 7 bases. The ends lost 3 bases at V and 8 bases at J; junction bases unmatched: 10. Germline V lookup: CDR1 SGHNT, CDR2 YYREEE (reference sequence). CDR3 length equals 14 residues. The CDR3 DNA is TGTGCCAGCAGCTGGGGAGTGACAGGGTACGGCTACACCTTC. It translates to CASSWGVTGYGYTF.